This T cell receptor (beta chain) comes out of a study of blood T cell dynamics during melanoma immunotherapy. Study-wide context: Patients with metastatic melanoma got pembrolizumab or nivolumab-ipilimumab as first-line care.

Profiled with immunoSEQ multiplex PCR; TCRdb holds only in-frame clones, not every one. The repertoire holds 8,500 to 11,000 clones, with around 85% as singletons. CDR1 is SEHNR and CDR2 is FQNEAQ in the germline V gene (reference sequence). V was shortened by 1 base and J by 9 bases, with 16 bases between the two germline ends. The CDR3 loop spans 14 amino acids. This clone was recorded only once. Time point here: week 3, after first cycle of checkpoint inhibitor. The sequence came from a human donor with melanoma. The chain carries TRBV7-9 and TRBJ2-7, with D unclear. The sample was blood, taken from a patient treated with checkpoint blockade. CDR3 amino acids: CASSLGVDAPRQYF. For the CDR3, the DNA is TGTGCCAGCAGCTTAGGTGTAGATGCTCCGAGGCAGTACTTC. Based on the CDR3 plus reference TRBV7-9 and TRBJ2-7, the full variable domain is DTGVSQNPRHKITKRGQNVTFRCDPISEHNRLYWYRQTLGQGPEFLTYFQNEAQLEKSRLLSDRFSAERPKGSFSTLEIQRTEQGDSAMYLCASSLGVDAPRQYFGPGTRLTVT.